The 23 T cell receptor beta chains reported below all come from one sample, sequenced in a study of blood T cell repertoires in COVID-19. The table came from immunoSEQ multiplex PCR; TCRdb's copy has only in-frame clones and leaves some out. The sample has over 120,000 clones; around 82% are singletons. Sequenced: peripheral blood. All receptors derive from a human donor in a cohort sampled during active COVID-19.

The gene calls are TRBV7-2 and TRBJ1-2, with D perhaps TRBD1 (5 bases). With 5 bases removed from V and 5 bases from J, the gap between germline ends came to 18 bases. The germline gives CDR1 SGHTA, CDR2 FQGNSA. This CDR3 has 15 residues. CDR3 sequence reads: CASSPLGRTPYGYTF. The CDR3 bases are TGTGCCAGCAGCCCCCTAGGGCGGACACCGTATGGCTACACCTTC.

The chain couples TRBV2 to TRBJ2-7; 8 positions match TRBD1. The germline CDR1 and CDR2 sequences are SNHLY and FYNNEI. CDR3 length: 17 amino acids. V lost 3 bases to trimming and J lost 5 bases; unmatched junction nucleotides: 15. For the CDR3, the DNA is TGTGCCAGCAGTGAGGCCCTCTTAAGGACAGGGACCGACGAGCAGTACTTC. Protein sequence: CASSEALLRTGTDEQYF.

This sequence joins TRBV11-3 and TRBJ2-7; a possible D gene is TRBD1 (6 bases). Germline V gives CDR1 SGHNT, CDR2 YENEEA. CDR3 length equals 13 residues. The V end lost 2 bases, the J end lost 4 bases, and 9 bases lay between the germline ends. The CDR3 here is CASSLRTEYEQYF. The CDR3 coding sequence is TGTGCCAGCAGCTTAAGGACAGAGTACGAGCAGTACTTC.

The V call is TRBV12-3 or TRBV12-4, the J call TRBJ2-3; 7 nucleotides line up with TRBD1. The CDR3 extends over 12 amino acids. V was pared by 6 bases and J by 6 bases, with 3 bases of the junction left unmatched. DNA for the CDR3: TGTGCCAGCAGGAACAGGGGCGATACGCAGTATTTT. Protein sequence: CASRNRGDTQYF.

This rearrangement joins TRBV29-1 to TRBJ2-1; TRBD1 aligns across 7 bases. The CDR3 is made up of 16 amino acids. Looked up from germline, CDR1 is SQVTM and CDR2 is ANQGSEA. The V segment lost 7 bases and the J segment 0 bases; nucleotides outside the gene matches: 12. Here the CDR3 reads CSARGQGASSYNEQFF. The CDR3 DNA reads TGCAGCGCTAGGGGGCAGGGCGCCAGCTCCTACAATGAGCAGTTCTTC.

The chain couples TRBV6-2 or TRBV6-3 to TRBJ2-3, with D possibly matching TRBD2 (5 bases). Germline assignment: CDR1 MNHEY and CDR2 SVGEGT. The germline V and J ends were trimmed by 4 bases and 10 bases, with 15 bases remaining between them. The CDR3 is 13 amino acids. Written as DNA, the CDR3 is TGTGCCAGCAGTTGGGGAGAGGAGATGGCGCAGTATTTT. Its translation: CASSWGEEMAQYF.

The rearrangement joins TRBV12-5 to TRBJ2-2, with 8 bases aligning to TRBD2. Germline CDR1 LGHNT, CDR2 FRNRAP. V was pared by 2 bases and J by 4 bases, with 6 bases of the junction left unmatched. This CDR3 is built from 16 residues. The CDR3 DNA reads as TGTGCTAGTGGTTTGTCGCGGACTAGCAGCACCGGGGAGCTGTTTTTT. Amino acid sequence: CASGLSRTSSTGELFF. The full variable domain, completed using reference TRBV12-5 and TRBJ2-2, is DARVTQTPRHKVTEMGQEVTMRCQPILGHNTVFWYRQTMMQGLELLAYFRNRAPLDDSGMPKDRFSAEMPDATLATLKIQPSEPRDSAVYFCASGLSRTSSTGELFFGEGSRLTVL.

The chain recombines TRBV24-1 with TRBJ2-1, with D perhaps TRBD2 (6 bases). Germline loops: CDR1 KGHDR, CDR2 SFDVKD. V gave up 3 bases and J gave up 6 bases, with 14 bases separating them. The CDR3 extends over 15 amino acids. This CDR3 reads CATSDPRRAGNEQFF. The CDR3 bases are TGTGCCACCAGTGATCCCCGGAGGGCGGGCAATGAGCAGTTCTTC.

In this sample, this clone turned up a few times. V is TRBV3-1 (or the pseudogene TRBV3-2) and J is TRBJ1-5; unclear D gene. The germline gives CDR1 LGHDT, CDR2 YNNKEL (reference sequence). There are 14 residues in the CDR3. V lost 8 bases, J lost 0 bases, and 11 bases lay in between. In DNA form, the CDR3 reads TGTGCCAGCGCCCTGAGGAATAGCAATCAGCCCCAGCATTTT. The encoded protein is CASALRNSNQPQHF.

The V and J genes are TRBV6-1 and TRBJ2-2, with TRBD1 matching over 9 bases. Germline V gene data show CDR1 as MNHNS and CDR2 as SASEGT. Germline trimming cut 1 base from V and 6 bases from J; bases unmatched to any gene: 6. CDR3 length: 16 amino acids. CDR3 coding DNA: TGTGCCAGCAGTGAAGAGGGACAGGGAGCAGCCGGGGAGCTGTTTTTT. Its translation is CASSEEGQGAAGELFF.

The V gene is TRBV19, the J gene TRBJ1-5; D is possibly TRBD1 (6 bases). Germline lookup yields CDR1 LNHDA and CDR2 SQIVND (reference sequence). The V end lost 5 bases, the J end lost 3 bases, and 14 bases lay between the germline ends. CDR3 length: 15 residues. The CDR3 DNA follows: TGTGCCAGTAGTGGGACATTGGGCTCCAATCAGCCCCAGCATTTT. Translated: CASSGTLGSNQPQHF.

V usage is TRBV7-2 and J usage is TRBJ1-5, with 9 bases matching TRBD1. The CDR3 has 16 amino acids. The V segment lost 4 bases and the J segment 0 bases; nucleotides outside the gene matches: 4. The germline V gene has CDR1 SGHTA and CDR2 FQGNSA. Written as DNA, the CDR3 is TGTGCCAGCAGCTCACAGGGGGCGGGTAGCAATCAGCCCCAGCATTTT. Translating gives CASSSQGAGSNQPQHF.

J is TRBJ1-4 and V is TRBV30; no clear D gene. The V gene lost 0 bases and the J gene lost 8 bases, with 10 bases spanning the gap. Looked up from germline, CDR1 is GTSNPN and CDR2 is SVGIG (reference sequence). The CDR3 extends over 13 amino acids. This CDR3 is CAWSVSGGEKLFF. In DNA, the CDR3 is TGTGCCTGGAGTGTTTCAGGCGGGGAAAAACTGTTTTTT.

Here the CDR3 reads CASSPNLRGYSNQPQHF. Here the CDR3 DNA reads TGTGCCAGTAGCCCAAATCTCAGGGGTTATAGCAATCAGCCCCAGCATTTT. V usage is TRBV19 and J usage is TRBJ1-5, with a possible D match to TRBD1 (6 bases). Germline V gives CDR1 LNHDA, CDR2 SQIVND (reference sequence). The CDR3 runs 17 residues. V dropped 6 bases and J dropped 0 bases, with 18 bases sitting between them.

The chain joins TRBV15 to TRBJ1-3; 7 bases are shared with TRBD1. After removal of 0 bases from V and 3 bases from J, the junction contained 5 bases not matched to a gene. CDR1 is LNHNV and CDR2 is YYDKDF in the germline V gene (reference sequence). CDR3 size: 16 residues. The CDR3: CATSRDRGRGGNTIYF. CDR3 nucleotide sequence: TGTGCCACCAGCAGAGATAGGGGGCGCGGTGGAAACACCATATATTTT.

The gene calls are TRBV5-1 and TRBJ2-5, with D tentatively TRBD2 (5 bases). Germline CDR1 and CDR2: SGHRS and YFSETQ. Trimming pared 0 bases from V and 4 bases from J, leaving 13 bases between. This CDR3 spans 15 amino acids. CDR3: CASSLAARGGETQYF. In DNA form, the CDR3 reads TGCGCCAGCAGCTTGGCGGCCCGTGGAGGAGAGACCCAGTACTTC.

This chain joins TRBV30 and TRBJ2-1, with TRBD2 as a possible D gene (6 bases). Germline-derived CDR1 and CDR2 are GTSNPN and SVGIG (reference sequence). Trimming took off 4 bases at V and 7 bases at J, with 14 bases between the two ends. This CDR3 has 13 residues. As DNA, the CDR3 is TGTGCCTGGATTCTACCAGGAGGGAATGAGCAGTTCTTC. Translating gives CAWILPGGNEQFF.

In this sample, this clone turned up once. The rearrangement joins TRBV11-3 to TRBJ2-2, with D unresolved. V lost 5 bases and J 4 bases, leaving 5 bases between the germline ends. The CDR3 covers 12 residues. Looked up from germline, CDR1 is SGHNT and CDR2 is YENEEA. The CDR3 loop reads CASSPITGELFF. CDR3 DNA sequence: TGTGCCAGCAGCCCAATCACCGGGGAGCTGTTTTTT.

This clone was seen only once. The chain joins TRBV5-1 to TRBJ2-1; the D gene is possibly TRBD2 (5 bases). The germline V gene has CDR1 SGHRS and CDR2 YFSETQ. There are 14 residues in the CDR3. The V and J ends lost 4 bases and 10 bases respectively, with 18 bases between them. In nucleotides, the CDR3 is TGCGCCAGCAGCCGGGCGAGTCAGGAGGCCGAGCAGTTCTTC. Residues: CASSRASQEAEQFF.

This clone was recorded many times. This sequence joins TRBV4-1 and TRBJ1-6, with a weak D call TRBD1 (5 bases). Between the trimmed V and J ends, which lost 4 bases and 5 bases, there was a span of 15 bases. Germline V gene sequence: CDR1 MGHRA, CDR2 YSYEKL. The CDR3 totals 16 residues. The CDR3 sequence: CASSLRTGGNNSPLHF. The CDR3 DNA sequence: TGCGCCAGCAGCCTCCGGACGGGGGGGAATAATTCACCCCTCCACTTT.

The chain has TRBV19 and TRBJ2-1, with 12 bases matching TRBD2. Germline V gene data show CDR1 as LNHDA and CDR2 as SQIVND (reference sequence). V trimming: 1 base; J trimming: 8 bases; junction bases outside the gene matches: 3. CDR3 length: 15 amino acids. The CDR3 sequence is CASSIGLAGGYEQFF. CDR3 bases: TGTGCCAGTAGTATAGGTCTAGCGGGAGGGTATGAGCAGTTCTTC.

The gene calls are TRBV6-5 and TRBJ2-7; 14 bases are shared with TRBD2. The CDR3 runs to 15 residues. The germline gives CDR1 MNHEY, CDR2 SVGAGI. Trimming removed 6 bases from V and 2 bases from J; junction bases left unmatched: 3. CDR3 nucleotides: TGTGCCAGCAGGGGACTAGCGGGGGCAACCTACGAGCAGTACTTC. Translating gives CASRGLAGATYEQYF.

The rearrangement links TRBV7-3 to TRBJ1-1, with TRBD1 as a possible D gene (5 bases). Germline V lookup: CDR1 SGHTA, CDR2 FQGTGA. V lost 5 bases and J lost 4, with 17 bases in between. The CDR3 is 15 amino acids. The CDR3 coding sequence is TGTGCCAGCAGCCCGCGGGGGGGGTCTGGCACTGAAGCTTTCTTT. Translated, it gives CASSPRGGSGTEAFF.